Listed below are T cell receptor beta chains from one sample, sequenced in a study of T cell responses to AZD1222 COVID-19 vaccine. Measured with immunoSEQ multiplex PCR; TCRdb has only the in-frame clones, and not every one. The profile shows more than 140,000 clones, approximately 90% of them singletons. The sample consisted of peripheral blood, taken on day 0 of AZD1222 vaccination. All receptors come from an adult in good health. Both conserved end residues are part of each CDR3.

j_gene: TRBJ2-1
v_gene: TRBV29-1
len: 14
CDR3aa: CSVEDRGTGNEQFF

j_gene: TRBJ1-1
v_gene: TRBV3-1/TRBV3-2
len: 18
CDR3aa: CASSQATGLGLGWAETFF

j_gene: TRBJ1-5
v_gene: TRBV18
len: 14
CDR3aa: CASSPSSGNQPQHF

j_gene: TRBJ2-7
v_gene: TRBV7-9
len: 14
CDR3aa: CASSLDWPTYEQYF

j_gene: TRBJ2-1
v_gene: TRBV5-4
len: 14
CDR3aa: CASSSGGGGNEQFF

j_gene: TRBJ1-1
v_gene: TRBV19
len: 12
CDR3aa: CASSYEHTEAFF

j_gene: TRBJ1-1
v_gene: TRBV9
len: 12
CDR3aa: CASSVVNTEAFF

j_gene: TRBJ2-7
v_gene: TRBV12-3/TRBV12-4
len: 13
CDR3aa: CASSKYRDYEQYF

j_gene: TRBJ2-4
v_gene: TRBV14
len: 14
CDR3aa: CASSQDRGLNIQYF

j_gene: TRBJ1-1
v_gene: TRBV6-6
len: 16
CDR3aa: CASSYGGRGGNTEAFF

j_gene: TRBJ1-2
v_gene: TRBV7-9
len: 14
CDR3aa: CASSLGTASYGYTF

j_gene: TRBJ1-5
v_gene: TRBV6-1
len: 12
CDR3aa: CASSRQTQPQHF

j_gene: TRBJ1-1
v_gene: TRBV6-4
len: 13
CDR3aa: CASSEGRNTEAFF

j_gene: TRBJ2-3
v_gene: TRBV6-5
len: 15
CDR3aa: CASGQEGRTTDTQYF

j_gene: TRBJ2-7
v_gene: TRBV6-1
len: 13
CDR3aa: CASSEQDGYEQYF

j_gene: TRBJ2-2
v_gene: TRBV27
len: 15
CDR3aa: CASSGSGTGAGELFF

j_gene: TRBJ2-5
v_gene: TRBV24-1
len: 18
CDR3aa: CATSDRGAGLGSQETQYF

j_gene: TRBJ1-5
v_gene: TRBV19
len: 14
CDR3aa: CASSDGLSRQPQHF

j_gene: TRBJ2-7
v_gene: TRBV5-1
len: 14
CDR3aa: CASSLDRGSYEQYF

j_gene: TRBJ2-2
v_gene: TRBV7-7
len: 13
CDR3aa: CASATGTAGELFF

j_gene: TRBJ2-3
v_gene: TRBV6-4
len: 15
CDR3aa: CASSPSSVSTDTQYF

j_gene: TRBJ1-1
v_gene: TRBV29-1
len: 14
CDR3aa: CSVEGRLMNTEAFF

j_gene: TRBJ2-1
v_gene: TRBV5-1
len: 12
CDR3aa: CASSRDFNEQFF

j_gene: TRBJ2-7
v_gene: TRBV28
len: 12
CDR3aa: CASSLVGSEQYF

j_gene: TRBJ1-4
v_gene: TRBV27
len: 21
CDR3aa: CASSFRASTRGLASTNEKLFF

j_gene: TRBJ1-2
v_gene: TRBV2
len: 12
CDR3aa: CASRETADGYTF

j_gene: TRBJ1-2
v_gene: TRBV11-3
len: 14
CDR3aa: CASSPRRETGGYTF

j_gene: TRBJ2-7
v_gene: TRBV11-1
len: 14
CDR3aa: CASRNSGNSYEQYF

j_gene: TRBJ1-1
v_gene: TRBV24-1
len: 12
CDR3aa: CATSAELFEAFF

j_gene: TRBJ2-3
v_gene: TRBV12-3/TRBV12-4
len: 13
CDR3aa: CASSPDSTDTQYF

j_gene: TRBJ1-4
v_gene: TRBV19
len: 13
CDR3aa: CASSSRRDEKLFF

j_gene: TRBJ1-5
v_gene: TRBV27
len: 15
CDR3aa: CASSLGDPSNQPQHF

j_gene: TRBJ1-4
v_gene: TRBV4-3
len: 16
CDR3aa: CASSQDGDGTNEKLFF

j_gene: TRBJ2-3
v_gene: TRBV27
len: 16
CDR3aa: CASSFGTRKGTDTQYF

j_gene: TRBJ2-1
v_gene: TRBV2
len: 15
CDR3aa: CASRGGLAGNNEQFF

j_gene: TRBJ2-7
v_gene: TRBV25-1
len: 14
CDR3aa: CASSDWTGWDEQYF

j_gene: TRBJ1-6
v_gene: TRBV28
len: 13
CDR3aa: CASRPGKNSPLHF

j_gene: TRBJ2-2
v_gene: TRBV6-5
len: 15
CDR3aa: CASSYLGLGTGELFF

j_gene: TRBJ2-5
v_gene: TRBV25-1
len: 13
CDR3aa: CASSEIGGSTQYF

j_gene: TRBJ2-7
v_gene: TRBV9
len: 13
CDR3aa: CASSPGPQYEQYF

j_gene: TRBJ1-2
v_gene: TRBV10-2
len: 13
CDR3aa: CASSPGQVVGYTF

j_gene: TRBJ1-5
v_gene: TRBV29-1
len: 15
CDR3aa: CSVTAGTGGRQPQHF